This TCR beta chain was found in a study of cytomegalovirus exposure and HLA in healthy donors. The germline V gene has CDR1 SGHTA and CDR2 FQGNSA. The CDR3 consists of 13 residues. Deletions cut 3 bases from V and 1 base from J, with 6 bases between. PCR involved 60 Vbeta and 13 Jbeta primers. Using immunoSEQ multiplex PCR, the repertoire was profiled, and TCRdb retains in-frame clones only, with some absent. This table has 150,000 to 200,000 clones, 65% to 80% appearing once. Overall study findings and caveats: Follow-up analysis found HLA locus-dependent TCR association rates, highest for DRB1 and lowest for HLA-C. An analysis that came later showed most CMV-associated TCR beta chains appearing HLA-restricted.

This clone has only one observation. Its antigen is unknown. The specimen was PBMCs. The TCR comes from a woman aged 40 to 50 in good health and CMV-seronegative. V usage is TRBV7-2 and J usage is TRBJ1-1; D gene unclear. The CDR3 protein is CASSFNGNTEAFF. The CDR3 region has the DNA TGTGCCAGCAGCTTCAACGGGAACACTGAAGCTTTCTTT.